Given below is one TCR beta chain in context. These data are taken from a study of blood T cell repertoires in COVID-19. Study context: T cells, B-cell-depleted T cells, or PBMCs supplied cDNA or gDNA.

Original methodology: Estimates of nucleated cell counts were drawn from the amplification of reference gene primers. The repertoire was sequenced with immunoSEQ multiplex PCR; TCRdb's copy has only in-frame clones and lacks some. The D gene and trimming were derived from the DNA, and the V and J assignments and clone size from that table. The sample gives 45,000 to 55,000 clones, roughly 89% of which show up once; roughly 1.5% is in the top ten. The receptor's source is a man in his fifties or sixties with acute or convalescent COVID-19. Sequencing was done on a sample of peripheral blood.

The CDR3 nucleotides read TGTGCCAGCAGCGTGGACTCAAGGATCCCCACAGATACGCAGTATTTT. Its protein product is CASSVDSRIPTDTQYF. The rearrangement links TRBV9 to TRBJ2-3; D perhaps matches TRBD2 (5 bases). CDR3 length: 16 residues. With 2 bases removed from V and 2 bases from J, the gap between germline ends came to 15 bases. CDR1 SGDLS and CDR2 YYNGEE come from the germline V gene.